These T cell receptor beta chains were read from a single sample in a study of T cells in Graves' hyperthyroidism and ophthalmopathy. TCRdb re-called the multiplex PCR reads with MiXCR, one entry per CDR3 protein. The sample includes roughly 840,000 distinct CDR3 sequences, around 38% of them seen just once. The sample comprised blood. The receptor set was obtained from a man in his late teens or twenties with Graves' hyperthyroidism. Each CDR3 is given with its conserved first and last residue. A D gene is named only where the DNA matches it firmly. Clone size is given for some rows only: seen once, a few or many times, or a class if the clone is expanded.

clone size: NA
D gene: TRBD2
J gene: TRBJ2-7
V gene: TRBV5-1
CDR3 DNA: TGCGCCAGCAGCGAGACAGCGGGGAGGTCCTACGAGCAGTACTTC
CDR3 protein: CASSETAGRSYEQYF

clone size: many
D gene: NA
J gene: TRBJ1-4
V gene: TRBV7-2
CDR3 DNA: TGTGCCAGCAGCTTAGAAAGGGAGGAAAAACTGTTTTTT
CDR3 protein: CASSLEREEKLFF

clone size: NA
D gene: TRBD1
J gene: TRBJ1-5
V gene: TRBV5-1
CDR3 DNA: TGCGCCAGCAGTCTAACCCAGGGGGCGGGTCAGCCCCAGCATTTT
CDR3 protein: CASSLTQGAGQPQHF

clone size: many
D gene: TRBD1
J gene: TRBJ2-7
V gene: TRBV29-1
CDR3 DNA: TGCAGCGCTGGACAGGAGCCCTACAAGCAGTACTTC
CDR3 protein: CSAGQEPYKQYF

clone size: NA
D gene: TRBD1
J gene: TRBJ1-2
V gene: TRBV13
CDR3 DNA: TGTGCCAGCAGCTTAAGGGCAGGGGGGCGGGATGGCTACACCTTC
CDR3 protein: CASSLRAGGRDGYTF

clone size: few
D gene: NA
J gene: TRBJ1-4
V gene: TRBV2
CDR3 DNA: TGTGCCAGCAGAGCCACCCAGGGCCGAAATGAAAAACTGTTTTTT
CDR3 protein: CASRATQGRNEKLFF

clone size: NA
D gene: NA
J gene: TRBJ2-6
V gene: TRBV6-1
CDR3 DNA: TGTGCCAGCAGTCCGCGACAGATACACATAGGGGCCAACGTCCTGACTTTC
CDR3 protein: CASSPRQIHIGANVLTF

clone size: NA
D gene: TRBD1
J gene: TRBJ1-1
V gene: TRBV5-6
CDR3 DNA: TGTGCCAGCACCAGGGACAGGGGGCAGGAACGTACTGAAGCTTTCTTT
CDR3 protein: CASTRDRGQERTEAFF

clone size: NA
D gene: TRBD1
J gene: TRBJ1-1
V gene: TRBV29-1
CDR3 DNA: TGCAGCGGCGGACAGGGGGCGGCCATGAACACTGAAGCTTTCTTT
CDR3 protein: CSGGQGAAMNTEAFF

clone size: NA
D gene: NA
J gene: TRBJ2-7
V gene: TRBV10-1
CDR3 DNA: TGCGCCAGCAGTGAAGGACCCAACTACGAGCAGTACTTC
CDR3 protein: CASSEGPNYEQYF

clone size: NA
D gene: NA
J gene: TRBJ1-1
V gene: TRBV29-1
CDR3 DNA: TGCAGCGCCGAAGGCAGGGGAGAAGCTTTCTTT
CDR3 protein: CSAEGRGEAFF

clone size: many
D gene: TRBD2
J gene: TRBJ2-7
V gene: TRBV12-3/TRBV12-4
CDR3 DNA: TGTGCCAGCACCCGAGCGGGAGGGCGTTACGAGCAGTACTTC
CDR3 protein: CASTRAGGRYEQYF

clone size: NA
D gene: NA
J gene: TRBJ2-7
V gene: TRBV6-5
CDR3 DNA: TGTGCCAGCAGTGCCACCGGGGCCACCCACGAGCAGTACTTC
CDR3 protein: CASSATGATHEQYF

clone size: NA
D gene: TRBD2
J gene: TRBJ2-7
V gene: TRBV29-1
CDR3 DNA: TGCAGCGCCGAACTAGCGGGGAACTACTACGAGCAGTACTTC
CDR3 protein: CSAELAGNYYEQYF

clone size: NA
D gene: TRBD2
J gene: TRBJ2-6
V gene: TRBV7-9
CDR3 DNA: TGCGCCAGCTCCCGGGAGGTCTCTGGGGCCAACGTCCTGACTTTC
CDR3 protein: CASSREVSGANVLTF

clone size: NA
D gene: NA
J gene: TRBJ1-2
V gene: TRBV4-3
CDR3 DNA: TGCGCCAGCAGCCAAGACGGGGGGGAGAATGGCTACACCTTC
CDR3 protein: CASSQDGGENGYTF

clone size: many
D gene: NA
J gene: TRBJ1-2
V gene: TRBV5-8
CDR3 DNA: TGTGCCAGCAGCACGGGACGGGTTTCTGGCTACACCTTC
CDR3 protein: CASSTGRVSGYTF

clone size: many
D gene: NA
J gene: TRBJ1-1
V gene: TRBV19
CDR3 DNA: TGTGCCAGTAGTCCCGAGGGCAGGACTGAAGCTTTCTTT
CDR3 protein: CASSPEGRTEAFF

clone size: NA
D gene: NA
J gene: TRBJ2-2
V gene: TRBV7-9
CDR3 DNA: TGTGCCAGCAGCTTCCCTCTTGGGGCTGCGCGGGACACCGGGGAGCTGTTTTTT
CDR3 protein: CASSFPLGAARDTGELFF

clone size: NA
D gene: TRBD1
J gene: TRBJ2-7
V gene: TRBV7-8
CDR3 DNA: TGTGCCAGCAGCTCCCCGGGACAGACAAGGAACGAGCAGTACTTC
CDR3 protein: CASSSPGQTRNEQYF

clone size: many
D gene: NA
J gene: TRBJ1-5
V gene: TRBV19
CDR3 DNA: TGTGCCAGTAGTTTGGGGGCGAGCGGCCGCAATCAGCCCCAGCATTTT
CDR3 protein: CASSLGASGRNQPQHF

clone size: NA
D gene: TRBD1
J gene: TRBJ1-2
V gene: TRBV24-1
CDR3 DNA: TGTGCCAGCAGCCAAGCCGGGACAGGGGATGGCTACACCTTC
CDR3 protein: CASSQAGTGDGYTF

clone size: NA
D gene: NA
J gene: TRBJ1-1
V gene: TRBV5-6
CDR3 DNA: TGTGCCGGCAGCTTCTTCCTGTGGGACACTGAAGCTTTCTTT
CDR3 protein: CAGSFFLWDTEAFF

clone size: NA
D gene: NA
J gene: TRBJ1-4
V gene: TRBV11-2
CDR3 DNA: TGTGCCAGCAGCTTAACGGGGCGTGCTAATGAAAAACTGTTTTTT
CDR3 protein: CASSLTGRANEKLFF

clone size: many
D gene: NA
J gene: TRBJ1-1
V gene: TRBV9
CDR3 DNA: TGTGCCAGCAGCGACGCGAACACTGAAGCTTTCTTT
CDR3 protein: CASSDANTEAFF

clone size: NA
D gene: TRBD1
J gene: TRBJ1-1
V gene: TRBV7-9
CDR3 DNA: TGCGCCGGCAGCTCACAGGGGATGAACACTGAAGCTTTCTTT
CDR3 protein: CAGSSQGMNTEAFF

clone size: many
D gene: NA
J gene: TRBJ2-7
V gene: TRBV29-1
CDR3 DNA: TGCAGCGCGTATTACGAGCAGTACTTC
CDR3 protein: CSAYYEQYF

clone size: NA
D gene: NA
J gene: TRBJ1-6
V gene: TRBV6-2/TRBV6-3
CDR3 DNA: TGTGCCAGCAGTTACCGTCCATCACCCCTCCACTTT
CDR3 protein: CASSYRPSPLHF

clone size: NA
D gene: NA
J gene: TRBJ2-2
V gene: TRBV19
CDR3 DNA: TGTGTCATCCGGGGAGCCACCGGGGAGCTGTTTTTT
CDR3 protein: CVIRGATGELFF

clone size: NA
D gene: NA
J gene: TRBJ2-7
V gene: TRBV4-3
CDR3 DNA: TGCGCCAGCAGCCAAGAGTTAATGGTCTCCTACGAGCAGTACTTC
CDR3 protein: CASSQELMVSYEQYF

clone size: few
D gene: NA
J gene: TRBJ2-6
V gene: TRBV20-1
CDR3 DNA: TGCAGTGCTAGAGTAATTAGCTCTGGGGCCAACGTCCTGACTTTC
CDR3 protein: CSARVISSGANVLTF

clone size: NA
D gene: NA
J gene: TRBJ2-7
V gene: TRBV20-1
CDR3 DNA: TGCAGTGCTGGCGCAAGCTTCTCCTACGAGCAGTACTTC
CDR3 protein: CSAGASFSYEQYF

clone size: NA
D gene: NA
J gene: TRBJ2-5
V gene: TRBV25-1
CDR3 DNA: TGTGCCAGCCAAAGAGGGTACCAAGAGACCCAGTACTTC
CDR3 protein: CASQRGYQETQYF

clone size: NA
D gene: NA
J gene: TRBJ2-7
V gene: TRBV9
CDR3 DNA: TGTGCCAGCAGCGCCGGGGGATCTAGTTCCTACGAGCAGTACTTC
CDR3 protein: CASSAGGSSSYEQYF

clone size: few
D gene: NA
J gene: TRBJ2-7
V gene: TRBV9
CDR3 DNA: TGTGCCAGCAGCGTAGGAGCGGGAGGACAGGGCATTCGAGGCGAGCAGTACTTC
CDR3 protein: CASSVGAGGQGIRGEQYF

clone size: many
D gene: NA
J gene: TRBJ1-1
V gene: TRBV29-1
CDR3 DNA: TGCAGCGTCCCGGTTCCGGGGAGCACTGAAGCTTTCTTT
CDR3 protein: CSVPVPGSTEAFF

clone size: NA
D gene: TRBD2
J gene: TRBJ2-5
V gene: TRBV9
CDR3 DNA: TGTGCCAGCAGCGTAGGAGCGGGACTCCCCCGGGAGACCCAGTACTTC
CDR3 protein: CASSVGAGLPRETQYF

clone size: NA
D gene: NA
J gene: TRBJ1-4
V gene: TRBV15
CDR3 DNA: TGTGCCACCAGCAGAGATCGCGGGTCGCCTAATGAAAAACTGTTTTTT
CDR3 protein: CATSRDRGSPNEKLFF

clone size: NA
D gene: TRBD2
J gene: TRBJ2-7
V gene: TRBV9
CDR3 DNA: TGTGCCAGCAGCGGGGCCGGGACTAGATACGACGAGCAGTACTTC
CDR3 protein: CASSGAGTRYDEQYF

clone size: NA
D gene: TRBD1
J gene: TRBJ1-1
V gene: TRBV29-1
CDR3 DNA: TGCAGCGTTCGAACAGGGGGACGTCGGGCTTTCTTT
CDR3 protein: CSVRTGGRRAFF

clone size: many
D gene: TRBD2
J gene: TRBJ2-5
V gene: TRBV29-1
CDR3 DNA: TGCAGCGTGGGAGGGATTCAAGAGACCCAGTACTTC
CDR3 protein: CSVGGIQETQYF

clone size: NA
D gene: TRBD1
J gene: TRBJ1-4
V gene: TRBV5-8
CDR3 DNA: TGTGCCAGCAGCTTGCGGGGAACGGACAGGGAAAAACTGTTTTTT
CDR3 protein: CASSLRGTDREKLFF